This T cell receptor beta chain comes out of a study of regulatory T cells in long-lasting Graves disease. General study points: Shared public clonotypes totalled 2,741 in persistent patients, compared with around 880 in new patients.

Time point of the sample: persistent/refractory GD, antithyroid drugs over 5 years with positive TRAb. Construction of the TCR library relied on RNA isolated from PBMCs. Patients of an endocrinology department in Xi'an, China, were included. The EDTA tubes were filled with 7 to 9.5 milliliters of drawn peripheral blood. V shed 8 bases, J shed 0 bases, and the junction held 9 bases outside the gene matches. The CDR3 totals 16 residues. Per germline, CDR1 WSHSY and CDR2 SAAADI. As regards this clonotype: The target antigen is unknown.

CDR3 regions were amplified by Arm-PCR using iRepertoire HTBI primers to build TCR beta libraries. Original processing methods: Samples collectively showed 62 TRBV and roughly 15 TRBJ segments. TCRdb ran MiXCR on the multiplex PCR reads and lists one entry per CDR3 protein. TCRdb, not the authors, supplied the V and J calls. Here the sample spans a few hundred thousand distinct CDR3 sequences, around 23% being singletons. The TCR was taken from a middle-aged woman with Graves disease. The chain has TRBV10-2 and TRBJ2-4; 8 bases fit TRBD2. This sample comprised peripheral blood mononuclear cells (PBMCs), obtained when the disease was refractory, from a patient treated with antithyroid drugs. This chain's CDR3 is CASDRGLAVAKNIQYF. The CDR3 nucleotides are TGCGCCAGCGACAGAGGACTAGCTGTAGCCAAAAACATTCAGTACTTC.